The rows below give T cell receptor beta chains drawn from one sample of a study of CD8+CD57+ T cells in acquired aplastic anemia. TCRdb reprocessed the reads via MiXCR and lists one record per CDR3 protein. Of 250,000 or so distinct CDR3 sequences listed, more than 45% were seen once; the top ten hold over 7.5%. The source material was sorted CD4+, CD8+, or CD8+CD57+ T cells (not recorded which) from PBMCs. Receptors were obtained from a human donor with aplastic anemia. Each CDR3 is given with its conserved first and last residue. The D gene is left open where the match is weak. Size is omitted from some rows. Given values are once, few, many or a class for expanded clones.

D,J,size,V,length,CDR3,DNA
TRBD1,TRBJ1-1,many,TRBV6-4,14,CASKMTGENTEAFF,TGTGCCAGCAAGATGACAGGGGAGAACACTGAAGCTTTCTTT
NA,TRBJ2-2,many,TRBV20-1,14,CSASQGADTGELFF,TGCAGTGCTAGTCAGGGAGCGGACACCGGGGAGCTGTTTTTT
NA,TRBJ2-1,NA,TRBV24-1,11,CATRSGNEQFF,TGTGCCACCAGATCGGGGAATGAGCAGTTCTTC
NA,TRBJ2-1,few,TRBV7-8,16,CASSLAGVMSYNEQFF,TGTGCCAGCAGCTTAGCGGGAGTAATGTCCTACAATGAGCAGTTCTTC
TRBD1,TRBJ1-2,few,TRBV5-1,12,CASRQDRGGYTF,TGCGCCAGCAGGCAAGACAGGGGAGGCTACACCTTC
NA,TRBJ2-3,NA,TRBV7-2,17,CASSLRGAGKAADTQYF,TGTGCCAGCAGCTTGAGAGGGGCGGGCAAGGCCGCAGATACGCAGTATTTT
NA,TRBJ2-5,once,TRBV20-1,13,CSATKGLQETQYF,TGCAGTGCTACCAAGGGACTCCAAGAGACCCAGTACTTC
NA,TRBJ2-6,few,TRBV20-1,14,CSASARPGANVLTF,TGCAGTGCTAGTGCGCGTCCTGGGGCCAACGTCCTGACTTTC
NA,TRBJ2-1,NA,TRBV2,13,CASSERGSNEQFF,TGTGCCAGCAGTGAGAGGGGGAGCAATGAGCAGTTCTTC
TRBD1,TRBJ1-1,NA,TRBV29-1,13,CSVRGQGNTEAFF,TGCAGCGTTCGGGGACAGGGGAACACTGAAGCTTTCTTT
TRBD1,TRBJ2-1,NA,TRBV15,14,CATYQTGSYNEQFF,TGTGCCACCTACCAGACAGGGTCCTACAATGAGCAGTTCTTC
TRBD2,TRBJ2-7,many,TRBV5-8,15,CASSLVGSGGYEQYF,TGTGCCAGCAGCTTGGTTGGTAGCGGGGGCTACGAGCAGTACTTC
NA,TRBJ2-7,NA,TRBV2,10,CASGNSEQYF,TGTGCCAGCGGGAATAGCGAGCAGTACTTC
NA,TRBJ1-2,NA,TRBV30,14,CAWNGGRANYGYTF,TGTGCCTGGAACGGGGGCCGAGCTAACTATGGCTACACCTTC
NA,TRBJ1-1,few,TRBV6-1,16,CASSEAALRMNTEAFF,TGTGCCAGCAGTGAAGCGGCCCTAAGAATGAACACTGAAGCTTTCTTT
NA,TRBJ2-5,NA,TRBV9,15,CASSVATSTVGTQYF,TGTGCCAGCAGCGTAGCGACAAGCACGGTCGGGACCCAGTACTTC
NA,TRBJ1-5,few,TRBV9,14,CASSVGSSNQPQHF,TGTGCCAGCAGCGTAGGGAGTAGCAATCAGCCCCAGCATTTT
NA,TRBJ2-1,few,TRBV5-1,15,CASSAKGGFYNEQFF,TGCGCCAGCAGCGCGAAGGGGGGATTTTACAATGAGCAGTTCTTC
TRBD2,TRBJ2-7,many,TRBV7-8,15,CASSLLAGALYEQYF,TGTGCCAGCAGCCTACTAGCGGGGGCCCTCTACGAGCAGTACTTC
TRBD1,TRBJ2-7,many,TRBV5-8,13,CASSLTDRDEQYF,TGTGCCAGCAGCTTGACGGACAGGGACGAGCAGTACTTC
TRBD1,TRBJ2-7,NA,TRBV25-1,15,CASSEFSDRGYEQYF,TGTGCCAGCAGTGAGTTCTCGGACAGGGGCTACGAGCAGTACTTC
TRBD1,TRBJ2-4,NA,TRBV6-2/TRBV6-3,17,CASSPTGEGIDKNIQYF,TGTGCCAGCAGCCCCACAGGGGAAGGGATTGACAAAAACATTCAGTACTTC
TRBD2,TRBJ2-1,many,TRBV6-4,15,CASSRAGGDYNEQFF,TGTGCCAGCAGTCGCGCGGGAGGGGATTACAATGAGCAGTTCTTC
NA,TRBJ1-3,NA,TRBV12-5,14,CASGLNIPGNTIYF,TGTGCTAGTGGTTTGAACATCCCTGGAAACACCATATATTTT
TRBD1,TRBJ1-3,NA,TRBV10-1,21,CASSESIQNDRVVVFGNTIYF,TGCGCCAGCAGTGAGTCGATCCAGAACGACAGGGTAGTTGTTTTTGGAAACACCATATATTTT
NA,TRBJ2-7,NA,TRBV6-2/TRBV6-3,12,CASSRTVDEQYF,TGTGCCAGCAGTAGGACTGTGGACGAGCAGTACTTC
NA,TRBJ1-2,few,TRBV20-1,14,CSAPDPRRNYGYTF,TGCAGTGCCCCAGACCCCCGGAGGAACTATGGCTACACCTTC
NA,TRBJ2-3,NA,TRBV20-1,13,CSASPDSTDTQYF,TGCAGCGCTTCCCCGGATAGCACAGATACGCAGTATTTT
NA,TRBJ2-1,few,TRBV30,13,CAWGTGTHNEQFF,TGTGCCTGGGGGACCGGGACGCACAATGAGCAGTTCTTC
TRBD2,TRBJ2-3,many,TRBV29-1,16,CSVVGTAGGVRDTQYF,TGCAGCGTTGTTGGGACAGCGGGGGGAGTTAGAGATACGCAGTATTTT
TRBD2,TRBJ2-3,NA,TRBV7-9,17,CASSLPGLAPRTDTQYF,TGTGCCAGCAGCTTACCGGGACTAGCTCCACGCACAGATACGCAGTATTTT
TRBD2,TRBJ2-7,NA,TRBV10-3,14,CAISWTSGPYEQYF,TGTGCCATCAGTTGGACTAGCGGCCCCTACGAGCAGTACTTC
TRBD2,TRBJ2-7,NA,TRBV20-1,15,CSAARLAGGSYEQYF,TGCAGTGCCGCACGACTAGCGGGAGGGTCCTACGAGCAGTACTTC
TRBD1,TRBJ1-3,NA,TRBV11-3,17,CASSSATGPSSGNTIYF,TGTGCCAGCAGCTCAGCGACAGGGCCGTCCTCTGGAAACACCATATATTTT
TRBD2,TRBJ2-7,many,TRBV20-1,14,CSARDSLATYEQYF,TGCAGTGCTAGAGATTCACTAGCGACTTACGAGCAGTACTTC
TRBD1,TRBJ1-4,many,TRBV7-9,14,CAAARTGLGEKLFF,TGTGCCGCGGCACGGACAGGACTGGGGGAAAAACTGTTTTTT
TRBD1,TRBJ1-6,many,TRBV14,17,CASSQDLTGVNNSPLHF,TGTGCCAGCAGCCAAGATCTAACAGGGGTTAATAATTCACCCCTCCACTTT
NA,TRBJ2-5,many,TRBV4-3,15,CASSLSRGVRETQYF,TGCGCCAGCAGCCTTAGCAGGGGGGTACGTGAGACCCAGTACTTC
TRBD2,TRBJ2-1,few,TRBV27,15,CASSLRGGGSREQFF,TGTGCCAGCAGTTTAAGAGGCGGGGGGTCTAGGGAGCAGTTCTTC
NA,TRBJ2-3,NA,TRBV15,12,CAILLAGNEQYF,TGTGCCATCCTTCTTGCAGGGAATGAGCAGTATTTT
NA,TRBJ1-5,NA,TRBV2,14,CASSDTTKYQPQHF,TGTGCCAGCAGTGACACGACCAAATATCAGCCCCAGCATTTT
NA,TRBJ1-1,NA,TRBV5-4,14,CASGLRDYNTEAFF,TGTGCCAGCGGCCTCCGGGACTATAACACTGAAGCTTTCTTT
TRBD1,TRBJ2-7,few,TRBV3-1,14,CASSPRQGAYEQYF,TGTGCCAGCAGCCCCCGACAGGGAGCCTACGAGCAGTACTTC
NA,TRBJ1-4,once,TRBV15,14,CATSRDRGTQKLFF,TGTGCCACCAGCAGAGATCGGGGTACCCAAAAACTGTTTTTT
NA,TRBJ2-6,many,TRBV30,10,CVSGANVLTF,TGCGTGTCTGGGGCCAACGTCCTGACTTTC
TRBD1,TRBJ1-3,NA,TRBV4-3,14,CASSRQGTGNTIYF,TGCGCCAGCAGTAGACAGGGAACAGGAAACACCATATATTTT
NA,TRBJ1-1,NA,TRBV19,17,CASSSFTGPWENTEAFF,TGTGCCAGTAGTAGTTTTACGGGGCCGTGGGAGAACACTGAAGCTTTCTTT
NA,TRBJ2-7,few,TRBV5-4,14,CASILVGATYEQYF,NA
NA,TRBJ1-5,many,TRBV6-1,15,CASSDVDYGNQPQHF,TGTGCCAGCAGTGATGTGGACTACGGCAATCAGCCCCAGCATTTT
NA,TRBJ1-1,few,TRBV3-1,12,CASPGRNTEAFF,TGTGCCAGCCCGGGGAGAAACACTGAAGCTTTCTTT
NA,TRBJ1-2,NA,TRBV19,11,CASSGGLGYTF,TGTGCCAGTAGTGGGGGCCTTGGCTACACCTTC
NA,TRBJ1-2,NA,TRBV7-2,14,CASSSVGPGRGYTF,TGTGCCAGCAGCTCGGTTGGGCCGGGACGTGGCTACACCTTC
TRBD2,TRBJ2-5,many,TRBV29-1,14,CSVEEGLAGVAQYF,TGCAGCGTTGAAGAGGGACTAGCGGGGGTGGCCCAGTACTTC
NA,TRBJ2-3,few,TRBV27,14,CASKPGLTTDTQYF,TGTGCCAGCAAACCCGGACTGACTACAGATACGCAGTATTTT
TRBD1,TRBJ2-7,many,TRBV27,15,CASSLRGWTGYEQYF,TGTGCCAGCAGTTTACGGGGATGGACAGGGTACGAGCAGTACTTC
NA,TRBJ1-6,NA,TRBV2,15,CASSVFGRLNSPLHF,TGTGCCAGCAGTGTCTTCGGGCGGCTAAATTCACCCCTCCACTTT
TRBD2,TRBJ2-3,NA,TRBV27,17,CASSTRTSGDPTDTQYF,TGTGCCAGCAGTACCCGGACTAGCGGGGACCCCACAGATACGCAGTATTTT
TRBD1,TRBJ1-4,many,TRBV5-5,15,CASSLRGQGLEKLFF,TGTGCCAGCAGCTTGAGGGGACAGGGTCTCGAAAAACTGTTTTTT
TRBD1,TRBJ2-5,many,TRBV29-1,14,CSVELIGTVETQYF,TGCAGCGTGGAACTAATAGGGACAGTAGAGACCCAGTACTTC
NA,TRBJ1-6,NA,TRBV7-9,13,CASSLGPDSPLHF,TGTGCCAGCAGCTTAGGGCCGGATTCACCCCTCCACTTT